This entry is about one T cell receptor beta chain. The data were obtained in a study of T-cell reconstitution after alpha-beta-depleted transplantation in children. TCRbeta library construction was performed incorporating unique molecular identifiers. TCRdb processed the PCR reads anew with MiXCR; each CDR3 protein has one entry. The table includes about 200,000 distinct CDR3 sequences, around 8.4% detected once. CDR1 is MNHEY, CDR2 SMNVEV, per germline (reference sequence). The germline V and J ends were trimmed by 6 bases and 7 bases, with 15 bases remaining between them. The CDR3 totals 13 residues.

The sequencing used PBMCs, mostly from graft donor cells, collected 360 days after TCRalphabeta/CD19-depleted stem cell transplant. The sequence was obtained from a male patient between 2 and 9 years old who had a stem cell transplant for acute myeloid leukemia, so the T cells may come from the graft donor. The chain recombines TRBV27 with TRBJ1-2; D not resolved. CDR3 sequence reads: CASSQDPFRGYTF. CDR3 DNA sequence: TGTGCCAGCAGCCAGGACCCTTTCCGTGGCTACACCTTC.